These 24 T cell receptor beta chains originate from one sample sequenced in a study of T cells in Graves' hyperthyroidism and ophthalmopathy. The investigators amplified TCR beta CDR3 regions from RNA transcripts. With the HTBI primer set, the TCR CDR3 went through a first round of RT-PCR. Via MiXCR, TCRdb re-called the multiplex PCR reads, giving one row per CDR3 protein. The sample holds under 400,000 distinct CDR3 sequences, approximately 17% seen once. Sequencing was performed on blood. Receptor source: a man aged 25-45 years with Graves' hyperthyroidism.

This clonotype was recorded at least ten times. The CDR3 sequence: CASSFDRDPDTQYF. The DNA for the CDR3 is TGTGCCAGCAGCTTTGACAGGGACCCAGATACGCAGTATTTT. The V and J genes are TRBV7-8 and TRBJ2-3; 7 nucleotides line up with TRBD1. From germline, CDR1 is SGHVS and CDR2 FQNEAQ. V was pared by 3 bases and J by 4 bases, with 4 bases of the junction left unmatched. The CDR3 has 14 amino acids.

The chain is built from TRBV5-6 and TRBJ2-7; TRBD2 is a possible D gene (5 bases). The CDR3 sequence is 16 residues long. V was clipped by 0 bases and J by 3 bases, with 16 bases between them. The germline gives CDR1 SGHDT, CDR2 YYEEEE. In DNA, the CDR3 is TGTGCCAGCAGCTTGGGTCAAAGGGAGCAGATCTACGAGCAGTACTTC. Translated: CASSLGQREQIYEQYF.

Many counts were recorded for this clonotype. CDR3 nucleotides: TGCAGTGTGGGGACTAGCGGTACTGTTGATACGCAGTATTTT. This gives the protein CSVGTSGTVDTQYF. The genes are TRBV20-1 and TRBJ2-3, with 11 bases matching TRBD2. This CDR3 region has 14 residues. Germline assignment: CDR1 DFQATT and CDR2 SNEGSKA (reference sequence). V lost 7 bases and J lost 6; bases outside the gene matches: 9.

This clonotype was picked up many times. V and J are TRBV5-1 and TRBJ2-7; 9 bases are shared with TRBD2. Germline V CDR1 and CDR2: SGHRS, YFSETQ. Losses at the gene ends were 4 bases for V and 7 bases for J; bases not matched to a gene: 12. The CDR3 consists of 15 residues. CDR3 in amino acids: CASSPTLAGGGEQYF. For the CDR3, the DNA is TGCGCCAGCAGCCCTACCCTCGCGGGAGGGGGAGAGCAGTACTTC.

This clonotype showed up many times. The chain is built from TRBV11-3 and TRBJ2-1; TRBD2 matches at 9 bases. The V and J ends lost 3 bases and 1 base, in that order; junction bases with no gene match: 1. CDR3 length equals 15 residues. In germline, CDR1 is SGHNT, CDR2 YENEEA. Here the CDR3 DNA reads TGTGCCAGCAGCTTGGGACTAGCTTCCTACAATGAGCAGTTCTTC. It translates to CASSLGLASYNEQFF.

This clonotype came up many times. The chain couples TRBV18 to TRBJ2-3; TRBD2 agrees at 7 bases. Germline V gene lookup returns CDR1 KGHSH and CDR2 LQKENI. V lost 1 base to trimming and J lost 3 bases; unmatched junction nucleotides: 4. The CDR3 is 15 residues long. This CDR3 is CASSPQRGRTDTQYF. As DNA, the CDR3 is TGTGCCAGCTCACCACAGCGGGGTCGAACAGATACGCAGTATTTT.

The chain combines TRBV25-1 with TRBJ1-6, with no clear D. V was cut by 6 bases and J by 10 bases, with 19 bases left in between. Germline values: CDR1 MGHDK, CDR2 SYGVNS. This CDR3 is built from 15 residues. The chain's CDR3 is CASRAAGLATSPLHF. In nucleotides, the CDR3 is TGTGCCAGCAGGGCCGCGGGATTAGCCACATCACCCCTCCACTTT.

This clonotype was counted between two and nine times. The rearrangement uses TRBV4-1 and TRBJ1-2, with D possibly being TRBD1 (5 bases). The CDR3 sequence is 15 residues long. Germline CDR1 MGHRA, CDR2 YSYEKL. Trimming took off 6 bases at V and 3 bases at J, with 17 bases between the two ends. Here the CDR3 reads CASRRGTLKDYGYTF. The DNA of the CDR3 is TGCGCCAGCAGGAGAGGGACGTTAAAGGACTATGGCTACACCTTC.

The chain is built from TRBV5-1 and TRBJ2-2; D not resolved. Trimming stripped 4 bases from V and 6 bases from J, with 13 bases between. Germline-derived CDR1 and CDR2 are SGHRS and YFSETQ. The CDR3 totals 14 residues. The chain's CDR3 is CASSPDGAPGELFF. The CDR3 DNA sequence: TGCGCCAGCAGCCCCGACGGCGCCCCCGGGGAGCTGTTTTTT.

In its sample, this clonotype was seen many times. V usage is TRBV10-3 and J usage is TRBJ2-3; 7 bases are shared with TRBD2. This CDR3 spans 15 amino acids. Germline assignment: CDR1 ENHRY and CDR2 SYGVKD. V shed 7 bases, J shed 6 bases, and the junction held 13 bases outside the gene matches. The CDR3 protein is CAINDGGRAPDTQYF. The CDR3 bases are TGTGCCATCAATGATGGGGGGAGGGCCCCGGATACGCAGTATTTT.

About this clonotype: This may stem from a read error, because a much larger clone lies one nucleotide away. This chain connects TRBV20-1 to TRBJ1-3; the D gene is possibly TRBD1 (5 bases). V lost 2 bases and J lost 2, with 13 bases in between. Looked up from germline, CDR1 is DFQATT and CDR2 is SNEGSKA (reference sequence). The CDR3 covers 15 residues. The CDR3 DNA reads TGCAGTGCTAGACCCAGGGAGGACGCTGGAAACACCATATATTTT. As protein: CSARPREDAGNTIYF.

The table lists this clonotype with many counts. This rearrangement joins TRBV11-1 to TRBJ2-7; perhaps D is TRBD1 or TRBD2 (5 bases each). CDR1 is SGHAT and CDR2 is FQDESV in the germline V gene (reference sequence). There are 15 residues in the CDR3. V dropped 0 bases and J dropped 5 bases, with 14 bases sitting between them. The CDR3 region is CASSLAQRGGDEQYF. CDR3 in DNA: TGTGCCAGCAGCTTAGCGCAACGGGGCGGCGACGAGCAGTACTTC.

The chain combines TRBV25-1 with TRBJ2-5, with 10 bases identical to TRBD1. Losses at the gene ends were 5 bases for V and 5 bases for J; bases not matched to a gene: 8. The CDR3 is 15 residues long. CDR1 and CDR2 (germline): MGHDK, SYGVNS. The CDR3: CASSSDRGQWETQYF. The DNA for the CDR3 is TGTGCCAGCAGTTCTGACAGGGGGCAATGGGAGACCCAGTACTTC.

This clonotype was counted ten times or more. The CDR3 sequence is CASSFGQSAYEQYF. The CDR3 DNA reads TGTGCCAGCAGCTTTGGACAGTCAGCCTACGAGCAGTACTTC. The chain recombines TRBV7-2 with TRBJ2-7, with D possibly being TRBD1 (6 bases). V was clipped by 3 bases and J by 2 bases, with 11 bases between them. CDR1 and CDR2 (germline): SGHTA, FQGNSA. This CDR3 spans 14 amino acids.

The rearrangement links TRBV7-3 to TRBJ1-1, with no clear D. This CDR3 region has 13 residues. V lost 2 bases and J 3 bases, leaving 7 bases between the germline ends. Germline V lookup: CDR1 SGHTA, CDR2 FQGTGA. This CDR3 is CASSLLGDTEAFF. CDR3 DNA sequence: TGTGCCAGCAGCTTACTGGGAGACACTGAAGCTTTCTTT. The full variable domain, its missing parts supplied by reference TRBV7-3 and TRBJ1-1, is GAGVSQTPSNKVTEKGKYVELRCDPISGHTALYWYRQSLGQGPEFLIYFQGTGAADDSGLPNDRFFAVRPEGSVSTLKIQRTERGDSAVYLCASSLLGDTEAFFGQGTRLTVV.

This chain connects TRBV10-2 to TRBJ1-5; 8 bases map to TRBD1. Germline assignment: CDR1 WSHSY and CDR2 SAAADI. V lost 7 bases, J lost 1 base, and 6 bases stayed unmatched. The CDR3 spans 15 residues. DNA of the CDR3: TGCGCCAGCACCTCAGGGGGCTGGAGCAATCAGCCCCAGCATTTT. Translated, it gives CASTSGGWSNQPQHF.

This clonotype came up many times. The rearrangement links TRBV2 to TRBJ1-2; D unclear. The germline CDR1 and CDR2 sequences are SNHLY and FYNNEI. Between the trimmed V and J ends, which lost 0 bases and 4 bases, there was a span of 12 bases. The CDR3 consists of 15 residues. The CDR3 loop reads CASSEALASPYGYTF. The CDR3 DNA sequence: TGTGCCAGCAGTGAAGCGCTGGCCAGTCCCTATGGCTACACCTTC.

This clonotype was found many times. The chain is built from TRBV24-1 and TRBJ2-3, with 9 bases matching TRBD2. V lost 7 bases and J lost 5; bases outside the gene matches: 6. Germline CDR1 reads KGHDR; CDR2 reads SFDVKD. The CDR3 is made up of 14 amino acids. CDR3 protein: CATSLAGVVDTQYF. Written as DNA, the CDR3 is TGTGCCACCAGCTTAGCGGGAGTTGTAGATACGCAGTATTTT.

This sequence joins TRBV7-3 and TRBJ2-3; 13 bases agree with TRBD2. The CDR3 runs to 17 residues. The V and J ends lost 5 bases and 4 bases, in that order; junction bases with no gene match: 9. The V gene's germline CDR1 is SGHTA and CDR2 FQGTGA. The CDR3 sequence is CASSLAWTSGSSDTQYF. CDR3 DNA: TGTGCCAGCAGCCTAGCGTGGACTAGCGGGAGTTCAGATACGCAGTATTTT.

CDR3 protein: CATSGKSQNTQYF. The CDR3 DNA reads as TGTGCCACCTCTGGGAAATCCCAAAATACGCAGTATTTT. The rearrangement links TRBV24-1 to TRBJ2-3; D unresolved. CDR1 is KGHDR and CDR2 is SFDVKD in the germline V gene. The V and J ends lost 9 bases and 7 bases respectively, with 16 bases between them. This CDR3 region has 13 residues.

In its sample, this clonotype was seen many times. The rearrangement uses TRBV7-9 and TRBJ2-2; D is ambiguous. CDR1 and CDR2 from the germline V gene are SEHNR and FQNEAQ (reference sequence). V was pared by 3 bases and J by 2 bases, with 10 bases between. There are 15 residues in the CDR3. CDR3 nucleotides: TGTGCCAGCAGCTTGAGGCTGGATAACACCGGGGAGCTGTTTTTT. Its protein product is CASSLRLDNTGELFF. The complete variable domain, with remaining parts taken from reference TRBV7-9 and TRBJ2-2, reads DTGVSQNPRHKITKRGQNVTFRCDPISEHNRLYWYRQTLGQGPEFLTYFQNEAQLEKSRLLSDRFSAERPKGSFSTLEIQRTEQGDSAMYLCASSLRLDNTGELFFGEGSRLTVL.

V gene TRBV18 combines with J gene TRBJ1-2; D uncertain. This CDR3 contains 13 residues. Trimming took off 5 bases at V and 4 bases at J, with 11 bases between the two ends. Germline V lookup: CDR1 KGHSH, CDR2 LQKENI. The DNA for the CDR3 is TGTGCCAGCTCAAACGGGCCGGGCTATGGCTACACCTTC. It translates to CASSNGPGYGYTF.

This clonotype was recorded many times. J is TRBJ1-3 and V is TRBV3-1; D is unresolved. V dropped 0 bases and J dropped 2 bases, with 8 bases sitting between them. CDR1 LGHDT and CDR2 YNNKEL come from the germline V gene (reference sequence). The CDR3 contains 15 residues. The CDR3 region has the DNA TGTGCCAGCAGCCAAGATGTCCTAGCTGGAAACACCATATATTTT. Amino acids: CASSQDVLAGNTIYF.

The rearrangement joins TRBV13 to TRBJ2-2, with 8 bases fitting TRBD1. V trimming: 4 bases; J trimming: 1 base; junction bases outside the gene matches: 5. The V gene's germline CDR1 is PRHDT and CDR2 FYEKMQ (reference sequence). The CDR3 is 16 amino acids. The chain's CDR3 is CASSSPGGLNTGELFF. Here the CDR3 DNA reads TGTGCCAGCAGCTCCCCAGGGGGCCTGAACACCGGGGAGCTGTTTTTT.